This entry features one T cell receptor (beta chain) sequence. This sample was included in a study of shared clonotypes between healthy human individuals. Per the germline V gene, CDR1 is MGHRA and CDR2 is YSYEKL. Trimming left V 5 bases short and J 2 bases short, with 13 bases between. CDR3 length: 15 amino acids. Tens of thousands of T cell genomes (approximately 0.2 ug DNA) went into each sorted-subset replicate. TCRdb's table, derived via immunoSEQ multiplex PCR, lists solely in-frame clones and lacks some. The sample holds about a million clones, approximately 77% seen once. This sequence was found in a man aged 18 to 30 in good health. Some clones in this sample may be carry-over from other donors' samples. Sequenced input: memory CD4+ T cells from PBMCs. Indicated subset: CD45RA-negative fraction. The chain couples TRBV4-1 to TRBJ2-1; TRBD2 might be the D (6 bases). CDR3 sequence (DNA): TGCGCCAGCAGCACCCCCGGGAGAACCTACAATGAGCAGTTCTTC. It translates to CASSTPGRTYNEQFF.